The rows below give T cell receptor beta chains drawn from one sample of a study of PD-L1 blockade in urothelial cancer. TCRdb keeps only in-frame clones here, not all; method: immunoSEQ multiplex PCR. The sample lists some 45,000 clones, around 82% occurring once. The starting material was PBMCs, obtained around atezolizumab (anti-PD-L1) treatment. The receptors stem from a man in his sixties with urothelial cancer. CDR3s leave out the opening cysteine and the closing phenylalanine or tryptophan. Not all rows give a size; the values are once, few, many and, for expanded clones, a class.

size	V	CDR3
-	TRBV19	ASSEDRGSNEQY
-	TRBV4-3	ASSQDTGSRSV
-	TRBV19	ASMRTGGNSYEQY
-	TRBV7-9	ASSLWTGTPLDEKLF
few	TRBV28	ASRLAGAEQY
few	TRBV6-5	ASRRVLGYEQY
-	TRBV6-5	ASSRHRDYGYT
many	TRBV25-1	ASSEIGLYEQY
-	TRBV6-5	ASSRQGTDTIY
-	TRBV11-2	ASSLHSGGAPEQF
once	TRBV29-1	SATLKIANTEAF
-	TRBV19	ASSITVSTEAF
-	TRBV2	ASVPATNEKLF
few	TRBV30	AWSVNSGTLNQPQH
-	TRBV13	ASSSRTATNEKLF
few	TRBV7-9	ASSLLRDTKSGNTIY
few	TRBV2	ASSPQGFNEQY
-	TRBV29-1	SAPREGGETQY
-	TRBV7-6	ASSLAQGAFEQF
-	TRBV5-4	ASSLAGGQGHSPLH
-	TRBV11-2	ASSLDGSPYNEQF
-	TRBV30	AWSVPGKVNQPQH
-	TRBV5-1	ASRLDRGETQY
-	TRBV12-5	ASGLGAGDTQY
-	TRBV28	ASSPPLSGRGNNEQF
few	TRBV30	ACEVAMSTEAF
-	TRBV28	ASSLKDSGPYEQY
-	TRBV6-5	ASRQGPETQY
-	TRBV15	ATWPAGGPYNEQF
-	TRBV5-6	ASRTRDFDYEQY
-	TRBV28	ASSLGGVSNTEAF
-	TRBV5-6	ASSLELFGEQY
once	TRBV7-2	ASSRLIGDSYEQY
-	TRBV2	ASKEMGGGPRTDTQY
-	TRBV28	ASITGTGGYEQY
-	TRBV2	ASSKDRGRDTQY
-	TRBV6-5	ASSYSARLNSPLH
once	TRBV18	ASSQSNGTPLEGPQY
-	TRBV4-1	ASSQSTGRGNTIY
few	TRBV9	ASRRTGGERSSPLH
-	TRBV15	ATSSQGPYGYT
-	TRBV11-2	ASSLQGYEQY
-	TRBV7-8	ASSLVGQGARKNFAGELF
-	TRBV27	ASSPRTSGGPSSYEQY
-	TRBV4-3	ASSGSMLAGGGQF
once	TRBV28	ASSPGDSHGYT
-	TRBV4-1	ASSPRLASTDTQY
-	TRBV4-2	ASSQGQTAKNIQY
-	TRBV6-4	ASSEGAGQPQH
-	TRBV7-9	ATKGGAGETQY